This T cell receptor (beta chain) was obtained from a study of T cell responses to AZD1222 COVID-19 vaccine. This clone came up a few times. V gave up 1 base and J gave up 9 bases, with 10 bases separating them. The CDR3 length is 13 residues. Per germline, CDR1 SEHNR and CDR2 FQNEAQ (reference sequence). Data came from immunoSEQ multiplex PCR; TCRdb stores just in-frame clones and leaves some out. The table lists approximately 150,000 clones, roughly 92% of them singletons. The chain joins TRBV7-9 to TRBJ1-5; perhaps TRBD1 as D (6 bases). This sequence was found in an adult in good health. Material: peripheral blood, obtained on day 0 of AZD1222 vaccination. The chain's CDR3 is CASSLGGQGPQHF. CDR3 nucleotide sequence: TGTGCCAGCAGCTTAGGGGGGCAGGGGCCCCAGCATTTT.